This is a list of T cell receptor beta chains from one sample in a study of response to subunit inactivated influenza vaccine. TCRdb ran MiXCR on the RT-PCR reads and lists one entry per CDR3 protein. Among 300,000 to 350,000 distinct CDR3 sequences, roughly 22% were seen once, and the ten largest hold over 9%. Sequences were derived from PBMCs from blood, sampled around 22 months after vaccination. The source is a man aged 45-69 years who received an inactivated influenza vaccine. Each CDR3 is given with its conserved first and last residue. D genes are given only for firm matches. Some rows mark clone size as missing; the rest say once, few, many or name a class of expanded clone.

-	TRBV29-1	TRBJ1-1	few	TGCAGCGTCTATGTGGGGGGCTGGGAAGCTTTCTTT	CSVYVGGWEAFF
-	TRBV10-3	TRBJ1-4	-	TGTGCCATCAGTGAGGAGGGACCACGGGAAAAACTGTTTTTT	CAISEEGPREKLFF
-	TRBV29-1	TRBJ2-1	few	TGCAGCACTACCGGGACCTACTACAATGAGCAGTTCTTC	CSTTGTYYNEQFF
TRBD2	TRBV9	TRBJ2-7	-	TGTGCCAGCAGCCCCGGACTAGCGGACTACTACGAGCAGTACTTC	CASSPGLADYYEQYF
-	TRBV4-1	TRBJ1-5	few	TGCGCCAGCAGCCAAGATGGGCAGAATCAGCCCCAGCATTTT	CASSQDGQNQPQHF
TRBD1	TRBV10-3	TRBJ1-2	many	TGTGCCATCAGTGTAGCAGGGGGCGTTGTCTACACCTTC	CAISVAGGVVYTF
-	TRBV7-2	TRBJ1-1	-	TGTGCCAGCAGCTTCCTCGGACGAGGGACTGAAGCTTTCTTT	CASSFLGRGTEAFF
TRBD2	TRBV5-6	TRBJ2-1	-	TGTGCCAGCATTCGAGCGGGGGGCTACATTTACAATGAGCAGTTCTTC	CASIRAGGYIYNEQFF
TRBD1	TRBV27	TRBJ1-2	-	TGTGCCAGCAGCCTTAGGGGACAGGCAGGATATGGCTACACCTTC	CASSLRGQAGYGYTF
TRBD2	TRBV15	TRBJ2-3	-	TGTGCCACCCAGGCGGGGGGCAGAGATACGCAGTATTTT	CATQAGGRDTQYF
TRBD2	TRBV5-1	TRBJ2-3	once	TGCGCCAGCAGCGGACTAGCGGGAGGCCCAGATACGCAGTATTTT	CASSGLAGGPDTQYF
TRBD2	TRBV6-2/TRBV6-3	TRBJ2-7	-	TGTGCCAGCAGTTACCCTGGGAGGGCACAGGCCTACGAGCAGTACTTC	CASSYPGRAQAYEQYF
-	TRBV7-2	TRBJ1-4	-	TGTGCCAGCAGCTTACAAGGGGCCCGCGCTGAAAAACTGTTTTTT	CASSLQGARAEKLFF
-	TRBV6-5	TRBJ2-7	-	TGTGCCAGCAGTTACTCGCAGGGGCCCTACGAGCAGTACTTC	CASSYSQGPYEQYF
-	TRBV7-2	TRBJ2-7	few	TGTGCCAGCAGCTCGCAGGGGGGCTACGAGCAGTACTTC	CASSSQGGYEQYF
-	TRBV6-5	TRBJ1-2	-	TGTGCCAGCAGTTCTGCCAGGGGCTACACCTTC	CASSSARGYTF
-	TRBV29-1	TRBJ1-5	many	TGCAGCGTTGAAGATGGAGGGTCGGGGCCCCAGCATTTT	CSVEDGGSGPQHF
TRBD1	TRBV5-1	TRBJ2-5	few	TGCGCCAGCAGCAAACAGCCGGGACAGGGAGGAGAGACCCAGTACTTC	CASSKQPGQGGETQYF
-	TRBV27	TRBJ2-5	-	TGTGCCAGCAGTGACCGACTGAACAGGGAGACCCAGTACTTC	CASSDRLNRETQYF
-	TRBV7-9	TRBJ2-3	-	TGTGCCAGCAGCTCTAGCGTAGGCACAGATACGCAGTATTTT	CASSSSVGTDTQYF
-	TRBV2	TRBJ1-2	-	TGTGCCAGCAGTGTTGGGGGACAAGAAGGGGGCTATGGCTACACCTTC	CASSVGGQEGGYGYTF
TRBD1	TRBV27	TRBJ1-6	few	TGTGCCAGCAAACCGGGACAGGGCCTTAATTCACCCCTCCACTTT	CASKPGQGLNSPLHF
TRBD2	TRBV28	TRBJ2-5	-	TGTGCCAGCAGTTCCGGGACTACTCCGGAGACCCAGTACTTC	CASSSGTTPETQYF
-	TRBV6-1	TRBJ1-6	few	TGTGCCAGCAGTGAAGAAGGCGACAGCTATAATTCACCCCTCCACTTT	CASSEEGDSYNSPLHF
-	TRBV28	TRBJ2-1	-	TGTGCCAGTCCAAGCCCCAATGAGCAGTTCTTC	CASPSPNEQFF